What follows are 28 T cell receptor beta chains derived from one specimen sequenced in a study of T cell responses to AZD1222 COVID-19 vaccine. Repertoires were generated with immunoSEQ multiplex PCR, while TCRdb's copy carries only in-frame clones and drops some. There are more than 50,000 clones in the sample; around 90% occur only once, and over 3.5% lies in the top ten. Sequencing was performed on peripheral blood, taken on day 0 of AZD1222 vaccination. These receptors originate from an adult in good health.

This rearrangement joins TRBV19 to TRBJ2-7; maybe TRBD2 (5 bases). CDR3 size: 13 residues. Germline-derived CDR1 and CDR2 are LNHDA and SQIVND (reference sequence). V lost 5 bases and J lost 2, with 10 bases in between. CDR3: CASSLLGAYEQYF. In nucleotides, the CDR3 is TGTGCCAGTAGTCTTCTCGGGGCCTACGAGCAGTACTTC.

The CDR3 reads CASSRDWGSPLHF. The CDR3 nucleotides read TGTGCCAGCAGCAGGGACTGGGGATCACCCCTCCACTTT. The chain couples TRBV5-4 to TRBJ1-6, with a weak D call TRBD1 (5 bases). The CDR3 runs 13 residues. The V gene lost 4 bases and the J gene lost 10 bases, with 12 bases spanning the gap. Germline-derived CDR1 and CDR2 are SGHNT and YYREEE (reference sequence).

V usage is TRBV19 and J usage is TRBJ2-2, with a tentative D call TRBD2 (5 bases). From germline, CDR1 is LNHDA and CDR2 SQIVND (reference sequence). The ends were cut back, 1 base at V and 0 bases at J, with 12 bases in the middle. The CDR3 sequence is 17 residues long. The chain's CDR3 is CASSIGPRRANTGELFF. The CDR3 DNA reads TGTGCCAGTAGTATAGGCCCCAGGCGGGCGAACACCGGGGAGCTGTTTTTT. The whole variable domain, remainder taken from reference TRBV19 and TRBJ2-2, is DGGITQSPKYLFRKEGQNVTLSCEQNLNHDAMYWYRQDPGQGLRLIYYSQIVNDFQKGDIAEGYSVSREKKESFPLTVTSAQKNPTAFYLCASSIGPRRANTGELFFGEGSRLTVL.

In nucleotides, the CDR3 is TGTGCCAGCAGGTCTGGAACAGGGGAATCCCGCAATGAGCAGTTCTTC. Translated: CASRSGTGESRNEQFF. J is TRBJ2-1 and V is TRBV7-2; 7 bases map to TRBD1. This CDR3 has 16 residues. CDR1 is SGHTA and CDR2 is FQGNSA in the germline V gene. J lost 6 bases, V lost 6 bases, and 14 bases had no gene match.

A note on this clone: The identical CDR3 is also encoded by other nucleotide sequences in the sample. The rearrangement joins TRBV7-3 to TRBJ1-1, with D tentatively TRBD1 (5 bases). The CDR3 has 14 residues. Trimming left V 2 bases short and J 1 base short, with 8 bases between. CDR1 and CDR2 from the germline V gene are SGHTA and FQGTGA. This chain's CDR3 is CASSLGDRNTEAFF. CDR3 DNA sequence: TGTGCCAGCAGCTTAGGTGACAGGAACACTGAAGCTTTCTTT.

The chain links TRBV7-8 to TRBJ1-1; D gene uncertain. Germline V gives CDR1 SGHVS, CDR2 FQNEAQ. There are 15 residues in the CDR3. The V end was cut by 0 bases, the J end by 0 bases, with 8 bases between. The CDR3: CASSLAYPLNTEAFF. The CDR3 bases are TGTGCCAGCAGCTTAGCGTACCCGCTGAACACTGAAGCTTTCTTT. Looking up the rest from reference TRBV7-8 and TRBJ1-1 gives the full variable domain: GAGVSQSPRYKVAKRGQDVALRCDPISGHVSLFWYQQALGQGPEFLTYFQNEAQLDKSGLPSDRFFAERPEGSVSTLKIQRTQQEDSAVYLCASSLAYPLNTEAFFGQGTRLTVV.

The CDR3 bases are TGTGCCAGCAGCTTGTGGGGCAACGGGGCTACGCAGTATTTT. This encodes CASSLWGNGATQYF. The rearrangement uses TRBV5-8 and TRBJ2-3, with D perhaps matching TRBD1 or TRBD2 (5 bases each). This CDR3 is built from 14 residues. V was pared by 1 base and J by 8 bases, with 14 bases between. Germline values: CDR1 SGHTS, CDR2 YDEGEE.

The J gene is TRBJ1-6, the V gene TRBV18; 7 positions match TRBD1. CDR1 is KGHSH, CDR2 LQKENI, per germline. CDR3 length: 15 amino acids. The trim removed 1 base at V and 7 bases at J, leaving 4 bases unmatched. This CDR3 reads CASSPRPQGNSPLHF. The CDR3 DNA reads as TGTGCCAGCTCACCACGGCCACAGGGGAATTCACCCCTCCACTTT. The full variable domain, completed using reference TRBV18 and TRBJ1-6, is NAGVMQNPRHLVRRRGQEARLRCSPMKGHSHVYWYRQLPEEGLKFMVYLQKENIIDESGMPKERFSAEFPKEGPSILRIQQVVRGDSAAYFCASSPRPQGNSPLHFGNGTRLTVT.

The CDR3 nucleotides are TGTGCCAGCGAAGGGGAGCAAAACTATGGCTACACCTTC. Its protein product is CASEGEQNYGYTF. The chain links TRBV6-6 to TRBJ1-2; possibly TRBD1 for D (5 bases). This CDR3 is 13 amino acids long. Trimming took off 8 bases at V and 2 bases at J, with 12 bases between the two ends. Germline CDR1 is MNHNY and CDR2 is SVGAGI (reference sequence).

This clone came up once. The chain employs TRBV27 and TRBJ2-7, with D unclear. The V gene's germline CDR1 is MNHEY and CDR2 SMNVEV (reference sequence). There are 13 residues in the CDR3. V was pared by 3 bases and J by 3 bases, with 9 bases between. The CDR3 protein is CASSFQINYEQYF. DNA of the CDR3: TGTGCCAGCAGTTTTCAGATCAACTACGAGCAGTACTTC.

This clone was recorded once. This rearrangement joins TRBV7-2 to TRBJ1-2; D not certain. The CDR3 sequence is 11 residues long. Germline CDR1 reads SGHTA; CDR2 reads FQGNSA. The germline V and J ends were trimmed by 5 bases and 1 base, with 2 bases remaining between them. This chain's CDR3 is CASSDNYGYTF. The CDR3 DNA reads as TGTGCCAGCAGCGATAACTATGGCTACACCTTC.

The chain has TRBV29-1 and TRBJ2-5; possible D gene TRBD1, 6 bases. The V end lost 4 bases, the J end lost 1 base, and 16 bases lay between the germline ends. CDR1 is SQVTM and CDR2 is ANQGSEA in the germline V gene. CDR3 length: 15 residues. DNA for the CDR3: TGCAGCGTTGGGACAGTCTTATCGTCCCAAGAGACCCAGTACTTC. This encodes CSVGTVLSSQETQYF.

The chain combines TRBV7-9 with TRBJ2-5, with D unresolved. The V and J ends lost 1 base and 7 bases respectively, with 13 bases between them. Germline CDR1 is SEHNR and CDR2 is FQNEAQ (reference sequence). The CDR3 runs to 14 residues. The CDR3 reads CASSLEAATGTQYF. CDR3 in DNA: TGTGCCAGCAGCTTAGAAGCCGCGACGGGGACCCAGTACTTC.

Only one count was recorded for this clone. The CDR3 region is CASSQGRQTGELFF. The CDR3 coding sequence is TGTGCCAGCAGCCAGGGGAGACAAACCGGGGAGCTGTTTTTT. This chain connects TRBV3-1 (or the pseudogene TRBV3-2) to TRBJ2-2, with a weak D call TRBD2 (5 bases). Deletions cut 3 bases from V and 5 bases from J, with 10 bases between. The length of the CDR3 is 14 residues. Germline V gives CDR1 LGHDT, CDR2 YNNKEL (reference sequence).

This chain joins TRBV13 and TRBJ1-5, with unresolved D. The CDR3 runs to 12 residues. Trimming cost V 4 bases and J 4 bases, with 5 bases left between them. CDR1 is PRHDT and CDR2 is FYEKMQ in the germline V gene (reference sequence). CDR3 protein: CASSWENQPQHF. The CDR3 region has the DNA TGTGCCAGCAGCTGGGAGAATCAGCCCCAGCATTTT.

Remarks on this clone: Other DNA variants within this sample encode the same CDR3. This sequence joins TRBV6-2 or TRBV6-3 and TRBJ1-5; D is unresolved. Germline assignment: CDR1 MNHEY and CDR2 SVGEGT. Trimming cost V 2 bases and J 0 bases, with 2 bases left between them. CDR3 length equals 13 residues. Here the CDR3 DNA reads TGTGCCAGCAGTTACGATAGCAATCAGCCCCAGCATTTT. This codes for CASSYDSNQPQHF.

The J gene is TRBJ2-3, the V gene TRBV6-5, with D perhaps TRBD1 (5 bases). The CDR3 totals 14 residues. Trimming removed 6 bases from V and 4 bases from J, with 14 bases in between. CDR1 is MNHEY, CDR2 SVGAGI, per germline. In nucleotides, the CDR3 is TGTGCCAGCAGATCGGACATCGCACCAGATACGCAGTATTTT. Protein: CASRSDIAPDTQYF.

V is TRBV6-1 and J is TRBJ1-1; no definite D call. The V end lost 2 bases, the J end lost 5 bases, and 9 bases lay between the germline ends. The CDR3 consists of 13 residues. In germline, CDR1 is MNHNS, CDR2 SASEGT. CDR3 in amino acids: CASSEPVRTEAFF. The CDR3 bases are TGTGCCAGCAGTGAACCCGTGAGGACTGAAGCTTTCTTT.

This clone was observed a handful of times. The CDR3 sequence: CASSQRQGAYEQYF. The CDR3 nucleotides read TGTGCCAGCAGCCAACGACAGGGGGCTTACGAGCAGTACTTC. The chain joins TRBV7-8 to TRBJ2-7, with TRBD1 matching 10 bases. In germline, CDR1 is SGHVS, CDR2 FQNEAQ. CDR3 length: 14 residues. J was trimmed by 4 bases and V by 5 bases; bases with no gene match: 5.

This clone was detected a few times. The chain is built from TRBV6-5 and TRBJ2-7; TRBD2 matches at 7 bases. The CDR3 is 14 amino acids. V was clipped by 5 bases and J by 1 base; unmatched bases: 5. The germline V gene has CDR1 MNHEY and CDR2 SVGAGI. The CDR3 DNA is TGTGCCAGCAGTCAGCCGGGGGGATCCTACGAGCAGTACTTC. Translating it yields CASSQPGGSYEQYF.

The chain uses TRBV5-1 and TRBJ2-7, with TRBD1 identical over 8 bases. The length of the CDR3 is 15 residues. CDR1 and CDR2 from the germline V gene are SGHRS and YFSETQ. The junction had 6 bases not matched to a gene; V was cut back by 4 bases and J by 0 bases. DNA for the CDR3: TGCGCCAGCAGCCCCGATGGACAGGGCTCCTACGAGCAGTACTTC. It specifies CASSPDGQGSYEQYF. Full variable domain (rest looked up from reference TRBV5-1 and TRBJ2-7): KAGVTQTPRYLIKTRGQQVTLSCSPISGHRSVSWYQQTPGQGLQFLFEYFSETQRNKGNFPGRFSGRQFSNSRSEMNVSTLELGDSALYLCASSPDGQGSYEQYFGPGTRLTVT.

The chain links TRBV6-5 to TRBJ1-5; D might be TRBD1 (5 bases). The CDR3 has 15 residues. Trimming stripped 7 bases from V and 5 bases from J, with 18 bases between. Germline CDR1 is MNHEY and CDR2 is SVGAGI. This chain's CDR3 is CASTSGASPDQPQHF. The CDR3 region has the DNA TGTGCCAGCACCTCCGGGGCCTCCCCGGATCAGCCCCAGCATTTT.

The chain joins TRBV29-1 to TRBJ2-7; perhaps TRBD2 as D (5 bases). Germline V gives CDR1 SQVTM, CDR2 ANQGSEA. The CDR3 totals 13 residues. V lost 6 bases and J 3 bases, leaving 15 bases between the germline ends. The CDR3 region has the DNA TGCAGCGTGAGGGAAGGAGGTGGCTACGAGCAGTACTTC. This encodes CSVREGGGYEQYF.

This chain joins TRBV19 and TRBJ1-1, with TRBD1 identical over 12 bases. The V segment lost 5 bases and the J segment 11 bases; nucleotides outside the gene matches: 6. This CDR3 has 13 amino acids. Per germline, CDR1 LNHDA and CDR2 SQIVND (reference sequence). This chain's CDR3 is CASSLGTGGWAFF. DNA for the CDR3: TGTGCCAGTAGTCTTGGGACAGGGGGCTGGGCTTTCTTT.

This chain connects TRBV4-3 to TRBJ1-3; D perhaps matches TRBD1 (5 bases). The CDR3 extends over 16 amino acids. Germline lookup yields CDR1 LGHNA and CDR2 YSLEER. The germline V and J ends were trimmed by 1 base and 0 bases, with 10 bases remaining between them. CDR3 loop: CASSQAAGSSGNTIYF. CDR3 coding DNA: TGCGCCAGCAGCCAAGCGGCAGGGAGCTCTGGAAACACCATATATTTT.

The gene calls are TRBV15 and TRBJ1-1; D is unclear. Trimming stripped 0 bases from V and 1 base from J, with 3 bases between. Germline V lookup: CDR1 LNHNV, CDR2 YYDKDF (reference sequence). The CDR3 totals 13 residues. The CDR3 protein is CATSREGNTEAFF. CDR3 coding DNA: TGTGCCACCAGCAGAGAAGGGAACACTGAAGCTTTCTTT.

V gene TRBV7-2 combines with J gene TRBJ1-4; weak D call: TRBD1 (6 bases). V shed 1 base and J shed 11 bases, with 14 bases lying between them. The V gene's germline CDR1 is SGHTA and CDR2 FQGNSA. The CDR3 is made up of 14 amino acids. CDR3 loop: CASSLGFEGGKLFF. As DNA, the CDR3 is TGTGCCAGCAGCTTAGGGTTCGAGGGGGGGAAACTGTTTTTT.

This clone was found once. The V call is TRBV19, the J call TRBJ2-7; 7 bases map to TRBD1. The J segment lost 3 bases and the V segment lost 6 bases, leaving 2 bases of the junction unmatched. The CDR3 is 12 amino acids. Germline CDR1 reads LNHDA; CDR2 reads SQIVND (reference sequence). In DNA, the CDR3 is TGTGCCAGTAGCGGGACAGTCTACGAGCAGTACTTC. As protein: CASSGTVYEQYF.